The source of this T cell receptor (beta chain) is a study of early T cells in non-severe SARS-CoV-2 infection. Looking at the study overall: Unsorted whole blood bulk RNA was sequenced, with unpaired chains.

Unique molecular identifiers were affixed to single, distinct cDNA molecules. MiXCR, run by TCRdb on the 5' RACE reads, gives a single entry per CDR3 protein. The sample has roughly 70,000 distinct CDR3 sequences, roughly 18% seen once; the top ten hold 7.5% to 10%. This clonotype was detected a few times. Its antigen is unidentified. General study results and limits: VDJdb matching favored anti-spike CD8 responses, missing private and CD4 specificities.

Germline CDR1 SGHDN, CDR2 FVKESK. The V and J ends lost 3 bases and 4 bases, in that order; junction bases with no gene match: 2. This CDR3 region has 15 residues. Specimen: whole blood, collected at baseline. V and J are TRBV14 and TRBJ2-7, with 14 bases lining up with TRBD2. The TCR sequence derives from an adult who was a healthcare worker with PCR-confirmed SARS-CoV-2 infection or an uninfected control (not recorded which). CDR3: CASSHGTSGSYEQYF. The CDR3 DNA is TGTGCCAGCAGCCACGGGACTAGCGGGAGTTACGAGCAGTACTTC.